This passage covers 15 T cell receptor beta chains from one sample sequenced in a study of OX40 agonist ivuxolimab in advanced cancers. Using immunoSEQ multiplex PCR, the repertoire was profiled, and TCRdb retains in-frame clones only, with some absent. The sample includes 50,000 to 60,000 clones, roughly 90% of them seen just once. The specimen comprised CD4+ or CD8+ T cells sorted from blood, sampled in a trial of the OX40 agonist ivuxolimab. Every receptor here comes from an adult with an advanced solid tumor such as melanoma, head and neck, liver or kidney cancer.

The CDR3, as DNA: TGTGCCAGCTCACCACCGGGAACTGGGGCCAACGTCCTGACTTTC. It yields the protein CASSPPGTGANVLTF. The genes are TRBV18 and TRBJ2-6; D call uncertain. This CDR3 contains 15 residues. V dropped 0 bases and J dropped 2 bases, with 5 bases sitting between them. CDR1 KGHSH and CDR2 LQKENI come from the germline V gene.

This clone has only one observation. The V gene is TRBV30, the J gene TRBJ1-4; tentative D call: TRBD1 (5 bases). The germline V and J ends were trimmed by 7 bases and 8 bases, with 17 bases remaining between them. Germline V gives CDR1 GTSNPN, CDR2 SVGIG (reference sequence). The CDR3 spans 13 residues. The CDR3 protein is CASTGGTGEKLFF. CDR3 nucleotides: TGTGCCTCTACAGGTGGGACGGGGGAAAAACTGTTTTTT.

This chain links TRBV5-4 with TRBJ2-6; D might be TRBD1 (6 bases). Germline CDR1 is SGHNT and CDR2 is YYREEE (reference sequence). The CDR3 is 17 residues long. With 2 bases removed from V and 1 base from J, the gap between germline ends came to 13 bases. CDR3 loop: CASSLRPGQSGANVLTF. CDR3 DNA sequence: TGTGCCAGCAGCTTAAGGCCCGGACAGTCTGGGGCCAACGTCCTGACTTTC.

CDR3 nucleotides: TGTGCCAGCAGCTTTCAGGGGACTGGAAACACCATATATTTT. This encodes CASSFQGTGNTIYF. The chain carries TRBV7-9 and TRBJ1-3; the D gene is possibly TRBD1 (6 bases). In germline, CDR1 is SEHNR, CDR2 FQNEAQ (reference sequence). This CDR3 spans 14 amino acids. Trimming shortened V by 3 bases and J by 2 bases, and 8 bases separated the two germline ends.

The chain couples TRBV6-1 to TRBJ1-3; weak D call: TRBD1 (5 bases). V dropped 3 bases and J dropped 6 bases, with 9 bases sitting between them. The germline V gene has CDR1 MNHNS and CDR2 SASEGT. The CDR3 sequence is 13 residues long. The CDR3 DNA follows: TGTGCCAGCAGTGACGGGACTTTAAACACCATATATTTT. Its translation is CASSDGTLNTIYF.

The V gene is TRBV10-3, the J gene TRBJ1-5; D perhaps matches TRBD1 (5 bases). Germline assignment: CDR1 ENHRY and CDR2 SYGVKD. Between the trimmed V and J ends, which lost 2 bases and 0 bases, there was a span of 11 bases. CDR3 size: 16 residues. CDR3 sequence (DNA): TGTGCCATCAGTGAGGCGGGGACGGATAGCAATCAGCCCCAGCATTTT. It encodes CAISEAGTDSNQPQHF.

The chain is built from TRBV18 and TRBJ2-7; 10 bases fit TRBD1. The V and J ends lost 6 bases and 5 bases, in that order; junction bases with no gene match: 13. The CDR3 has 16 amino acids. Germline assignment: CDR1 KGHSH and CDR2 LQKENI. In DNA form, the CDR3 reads TGTGCCAGCTCGCCAAACGGACAGGGGGGATCTAACGAGCAGTACTTC. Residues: CASSPNGQGGSNEQYF.

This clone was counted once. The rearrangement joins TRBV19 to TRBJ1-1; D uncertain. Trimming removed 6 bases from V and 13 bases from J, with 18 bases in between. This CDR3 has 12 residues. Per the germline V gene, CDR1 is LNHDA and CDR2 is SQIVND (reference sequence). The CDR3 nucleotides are TGTGCCAGTAGGGCTCGGGGATACCGAGATTTCTTT. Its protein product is CASRARGYRDFF.

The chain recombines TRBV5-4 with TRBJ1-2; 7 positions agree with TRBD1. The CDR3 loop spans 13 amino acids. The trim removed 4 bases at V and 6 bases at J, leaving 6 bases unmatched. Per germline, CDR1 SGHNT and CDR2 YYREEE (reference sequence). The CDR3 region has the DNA TGTGCCAGCAGCATAACAGGGGCGGATGGCTACACCTTC. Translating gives CASSITGADGYTF.

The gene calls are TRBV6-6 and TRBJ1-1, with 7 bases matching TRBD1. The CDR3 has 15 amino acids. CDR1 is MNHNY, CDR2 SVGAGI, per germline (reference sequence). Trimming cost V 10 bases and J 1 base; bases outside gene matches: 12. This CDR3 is CATKGAGRGNTEAFF. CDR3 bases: TGTGCCACGAAGGGGGCAGGGAGAGGGAACACTGAAGCTTTCTTT.

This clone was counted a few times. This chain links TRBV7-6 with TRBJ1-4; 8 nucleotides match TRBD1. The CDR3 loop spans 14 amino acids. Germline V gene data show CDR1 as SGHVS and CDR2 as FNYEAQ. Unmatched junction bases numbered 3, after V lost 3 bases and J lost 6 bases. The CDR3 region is CASSFGQGHEKLFF. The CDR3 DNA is TGTGCCAGCAGCTTTGGACAGGGTCATGAAAAACTGTTTTTT.

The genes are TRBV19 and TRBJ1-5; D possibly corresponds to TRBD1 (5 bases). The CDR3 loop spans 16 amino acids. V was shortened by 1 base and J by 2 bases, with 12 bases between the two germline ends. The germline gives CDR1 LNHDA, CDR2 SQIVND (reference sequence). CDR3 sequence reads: CASSIVSREGNQPQHF. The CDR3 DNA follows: TGTGCCAGTAGTATAGTAAGCAGGGAAGGCAATCAGCCCCAGCATTTT.

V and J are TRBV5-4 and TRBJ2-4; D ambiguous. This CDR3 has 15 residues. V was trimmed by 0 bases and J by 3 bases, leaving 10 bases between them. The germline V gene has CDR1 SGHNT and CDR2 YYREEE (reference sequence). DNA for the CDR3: TGTGCCAGCAGCTTGGGGCCTGAGGACAAAAACATTCAGTACTTC. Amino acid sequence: CASSLGPEDKNIQYF. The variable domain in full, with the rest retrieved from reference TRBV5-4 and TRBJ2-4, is ETGVTQSPTHLIKTRGQQVTLRCSSQSGHNTVSWYQQALGQGPQFIFQYYREEENGRGNFPPRFSGLQFPNYSSELNVNALELDDSALYLCASSLGPEDKNIQYFGAGTRLSVL.

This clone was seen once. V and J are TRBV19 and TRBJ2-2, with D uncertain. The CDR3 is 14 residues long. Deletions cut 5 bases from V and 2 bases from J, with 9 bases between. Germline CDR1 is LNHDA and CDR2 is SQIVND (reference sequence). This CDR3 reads CASSPTANTGELFF. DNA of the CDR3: TGTGCCAGTAGTCCTACAGCAAACACCGGGGAGCTGTTTTTT.

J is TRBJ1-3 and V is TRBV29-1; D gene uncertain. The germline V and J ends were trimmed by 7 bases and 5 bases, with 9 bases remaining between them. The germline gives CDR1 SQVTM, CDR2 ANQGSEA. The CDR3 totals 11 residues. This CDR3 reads CSGRSRNTIYF. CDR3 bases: TGCAGCGGACGCTCCAGAAACACCATATATTTT.